The sample holds a few counts of the clone carrying this T cell receptor beta chain. Its antigen is as yet unknown. This entry belongs to a study of cytomegalovirus exposure and HLA in healthy donors. The wider study: A data release that came early held about 89 million unique TCRs from HLA-typed donors. Study results and caveats: Researchers counted roughly 150 TCR beta chains as cytomegalovirus-associated. Within an earlier analysis, most TCR beta V segments proved productive either about 87% or about 30% of the time.

The CDR3 extends over 14 amino acids. Germline values: CDR1 GTSNPN, CDR2 SVGIG (reference sequence). Trimming at V came to 2 bases and at J to 7 bases, leaving 5 bases not matched to a gene. Amplification used 60 Vbeta primers and 13 Jbeta primers. The assay was immunoSEQ multiplex PCR, and TCRdb's table has in-frame clones only and misses some. Seen here are about 76,000 clones, about 76% observed once, and the top ten hold 9.5% to 13%. V gene TRBV30 combines with J gene TRBJ2-2; the match to TRBD1 covers 9 bases. The sample consisted of PBMCs. This receptor was taken from a male donor in good health and CMV-seropositive. The CDR3 is CAWSRTGDNGELFF. Written as DNA, the CDR3 is TGTGCCTGGAGTCGGACAGGGGATAACGGGGAGCTGTTTTTT.